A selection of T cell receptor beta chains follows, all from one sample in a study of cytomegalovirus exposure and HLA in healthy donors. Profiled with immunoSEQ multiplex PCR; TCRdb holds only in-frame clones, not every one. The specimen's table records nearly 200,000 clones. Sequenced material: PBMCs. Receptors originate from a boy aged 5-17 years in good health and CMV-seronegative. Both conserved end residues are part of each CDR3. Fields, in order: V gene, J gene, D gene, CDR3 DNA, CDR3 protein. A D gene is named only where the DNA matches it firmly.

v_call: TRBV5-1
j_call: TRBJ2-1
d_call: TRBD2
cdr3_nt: TGCGCCAGCAGCCTACAAGCGGGGGTCTCCTACAATGAGCAGTTCTTC
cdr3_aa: CASSLQAGVSYNEQFF

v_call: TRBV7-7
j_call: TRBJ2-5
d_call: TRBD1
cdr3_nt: TGTGCCAGCCGCATGACAGGGCAAGAGACCCAGTACTTC
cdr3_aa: CASRMTGQETQYF

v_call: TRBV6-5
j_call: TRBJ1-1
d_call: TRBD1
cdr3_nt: TGTGCCAGCAGTTTACGGGACAGGCTTAACACTGAAGCTTTCTTT
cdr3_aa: CASSLRDRLNTEAFF

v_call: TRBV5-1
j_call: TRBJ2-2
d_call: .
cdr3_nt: TGCGCCAGCAGCTTGTTAAACACCGGGGAGCTGTTTTTT
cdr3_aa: CASSLLNTGELFF

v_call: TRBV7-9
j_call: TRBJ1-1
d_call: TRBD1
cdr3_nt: TGTGCCAGCAGCCCCCAACGGACAGGGCTTGAAGCTTTCTTT
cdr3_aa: CASSPQRTGLEAFF

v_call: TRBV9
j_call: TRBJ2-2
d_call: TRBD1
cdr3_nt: TGTGCCAGCAGCGTAGTGGACAGGGGATCCACCGGGGAGCTGTTTTTT
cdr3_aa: CASSVVDRGSTGELFF

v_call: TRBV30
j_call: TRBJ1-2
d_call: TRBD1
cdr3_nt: TGTGCCTGGAAAGAACAGGGGCCACCCAAGAACTTC
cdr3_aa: CAWKEQGPPKNF

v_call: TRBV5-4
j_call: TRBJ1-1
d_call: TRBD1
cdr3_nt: TGTGCCAGCAGCCGCGGACAGGGTCCCCCTAACACTGAAGCTTTCTTT
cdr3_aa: CASSRGQGPPNTEAFF

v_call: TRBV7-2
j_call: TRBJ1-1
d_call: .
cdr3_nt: TGTGCCAGCAGCCTGGACTTTAACACTGAAGCTTTCTTT
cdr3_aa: CASSLDFNTEAFF

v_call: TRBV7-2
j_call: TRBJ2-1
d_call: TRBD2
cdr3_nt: TGTGCCAGCAGCCCGTTTTCGGGGACTACAAACAATGAGCAGTTCTTC
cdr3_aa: CASSPFSGTTNNEQFF

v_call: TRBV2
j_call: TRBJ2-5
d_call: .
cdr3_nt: TGTGCCAGCAGGGGGGCGGGCCTTCAAGAGACCCAGTACTTC
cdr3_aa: CASRGAGLQETQYF

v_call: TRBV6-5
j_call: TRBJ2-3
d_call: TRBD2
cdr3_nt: TGTGCCAGCAGGTCTAGCGGGGGGGAAACGCAGTATTTT
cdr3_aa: CASRSSGGETQYF

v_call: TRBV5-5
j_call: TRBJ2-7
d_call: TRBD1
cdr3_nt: TGTGCCAGCAGCTTAAGGTCTCAACCGGGACAGGAGCCCTACGAGCAGTACTTC
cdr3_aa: CASSLRSQPGQEPYEQYF

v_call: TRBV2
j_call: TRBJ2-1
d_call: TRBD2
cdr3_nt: TGTGCCAGCAGAGTGAGTCTACTAGCGGGGGGGCCAATCAATGAGCAGTTCTTC
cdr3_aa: CASRVSLLAGGPINEQFF

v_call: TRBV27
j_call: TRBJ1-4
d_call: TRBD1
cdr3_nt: TGTGCCAGCAGTCCACAGGGGCGTAATGAAAAACTGTTTTTT
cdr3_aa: CASSPQGRNEKLFF

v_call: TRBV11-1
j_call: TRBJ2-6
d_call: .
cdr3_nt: TGTGCCAGCAGATTCGGGGGCTCTGGGGCCAACGTCCTGACTTTC
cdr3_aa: CASRFGGSGANVLTF

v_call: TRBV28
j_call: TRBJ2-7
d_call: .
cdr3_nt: TGTGCCAGCAGTTTTAGAGCGGTCTATTTGGAGTACTTC
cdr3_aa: CASSFRAVYLEYF

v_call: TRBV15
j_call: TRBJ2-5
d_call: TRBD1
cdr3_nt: TGTGCCACCAGCACCAACAGGGGCGGGGAGACCCAGTACTTC
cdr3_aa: CATSTNRGGETQYF

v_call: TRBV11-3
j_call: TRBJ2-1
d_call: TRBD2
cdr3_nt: TGTGCCAGCAGCTCGGGACTAGCGGGGGGGCCACGAAATGAGCAGTTCTTC
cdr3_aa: CASSSGLAGGPRNEQFF

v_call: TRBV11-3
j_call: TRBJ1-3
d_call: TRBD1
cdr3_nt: TGTGCCAGCAGCCTTGGACAGGGCGAGGACACCATATATTTT
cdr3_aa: CASSLGQGEDTIYF

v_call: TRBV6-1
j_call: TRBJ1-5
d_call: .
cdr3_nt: TGTGCCAGCAGACCGGGTCCCTATCAGCCCCAGCATTTT
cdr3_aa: CASRPGPYQPQHF

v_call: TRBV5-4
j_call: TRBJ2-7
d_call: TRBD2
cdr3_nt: TGTGCCAGCAGCCCGGCCGGGACTAGCTTCGAGCAGTACTTC
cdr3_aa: CASSPAGTSFEQYF

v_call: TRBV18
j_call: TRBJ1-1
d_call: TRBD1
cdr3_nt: TGTGCCAGCTCCCTCGGACAGGTCATGAACACTGAAGCTTTCTTT
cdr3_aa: CASSLGQVMNTEAFF

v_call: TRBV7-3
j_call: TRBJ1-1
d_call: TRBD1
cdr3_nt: TGTGCCATCAGGGACAGGGTTGACACTGAAGCTTTCTTT
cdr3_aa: CAIRDRVDTEAFF

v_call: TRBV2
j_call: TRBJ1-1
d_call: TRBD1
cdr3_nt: TGTGCCAGCAGTAGGGACAGGGAGGTCACTGAAGCTTTCTTT
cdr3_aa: CASSRDREVTEAFF

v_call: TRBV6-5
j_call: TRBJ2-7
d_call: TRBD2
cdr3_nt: TGTGCCAGCACCGGAGCGGGGGGAGGCGAGCAGTACTTC
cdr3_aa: CASTGAGGGEQYF

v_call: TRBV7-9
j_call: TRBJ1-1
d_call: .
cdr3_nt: TGTGCCAGCAGCTTACCCCTGCGCGAGGGACAGAACACTGAAGCTTTCTTT
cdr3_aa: CASSLPLREGQNTEAFF

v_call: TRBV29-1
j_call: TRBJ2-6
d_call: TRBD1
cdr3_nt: TGCAGCGTTGAAGGGACAGGGTTTACTGGGGCCGACGTCCTGACTTTC
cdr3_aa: CSVEGTGFTGADVLTF

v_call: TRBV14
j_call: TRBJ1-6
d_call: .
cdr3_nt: TGTGCCAGCAGCCAAATACAGGGTCGGGCCCTCCACTTT
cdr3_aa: CASSQIQGRALHF

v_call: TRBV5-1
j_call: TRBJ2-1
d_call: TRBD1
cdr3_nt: TGCGCCAGCAGCACAGGGGGCCCGAGCTCCTACAATGAGCAGTTCTTC
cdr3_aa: CASSTGGPSSYNEQFF

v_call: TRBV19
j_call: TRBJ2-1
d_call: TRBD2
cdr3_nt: TGTGCCAGTAGCAGCGGGGGGGCGAATGAGCAGTTCTTC
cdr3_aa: CASSSGGANEQFF

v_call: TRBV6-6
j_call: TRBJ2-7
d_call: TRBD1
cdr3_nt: TGTGCCAGCAGTTACTCGACAGGACAGGGGACCTACGAGCAGTACTTC
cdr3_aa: CASSYSTGQGTYEQYF

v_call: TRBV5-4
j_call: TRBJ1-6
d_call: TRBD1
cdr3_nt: TGTGCCAGCAGCCGACGGACAGGGGGACCTTCACCCCTCCACTTT
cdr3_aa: CASSRRTGGPSPLHF

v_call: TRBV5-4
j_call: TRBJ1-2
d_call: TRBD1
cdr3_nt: TGTGCCAGCAGCCTCGGACAGGGGGCGGGGAACTATGGCTACACCTTC
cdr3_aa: CASSLGQGAGNYGYTF

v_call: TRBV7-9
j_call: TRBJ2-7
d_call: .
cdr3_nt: TGTGCCAGCAGCTTTGTCGGCGGGGACTACGAGCAGTACTTC
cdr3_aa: CASSFVGGDYEQYF

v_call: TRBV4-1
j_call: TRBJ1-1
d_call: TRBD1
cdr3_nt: TGCGCCAGCAGCCAAGATAGGGGGCCCAACACTGAAGCTTCCTTT
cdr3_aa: CASSQDRGPNTEASF

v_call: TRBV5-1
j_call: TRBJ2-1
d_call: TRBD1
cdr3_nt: TGCGCCAGCAGCGTCTGGACAGGGGAAGTCAATGAGCAGTTCTTC
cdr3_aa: CASSVWTGEVNEQFF

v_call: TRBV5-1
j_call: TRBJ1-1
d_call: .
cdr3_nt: TGCGCCAGCAGCTTGGGTACGGCTCCTTCAGGGAACACTGAAGCTTTCTTT
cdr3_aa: CASSLGTAPSGNTEAFF

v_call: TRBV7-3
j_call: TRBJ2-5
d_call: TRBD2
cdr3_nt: TGTGCCAGCAGCGCGGGAGGGGCCCACGGAGAGACCCAGTACTTC
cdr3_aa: CASSAGGAHGETQYF

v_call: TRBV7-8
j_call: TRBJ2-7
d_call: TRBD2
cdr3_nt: TGTGCCAGCAGCCCACGCGGGGGCTACGAGCAGTACTTC
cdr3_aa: CASSPRGGYEQYF